This T cell receptor beta chain appears in the sequencing data of a study of T cell repertoires in cytomegalovirus infection. Study as a whole: Peptides in the study included HLA-C-restricted and HLA-B-restricted CMV epitopes. Carrying CMV and the relevant HLA type showed in public TCR beta signatures. General study results and limits: The ex vivo response was dominated by HLA-C-restricted CMV-specific TCR beta clonotypes. Individuals carrying CMV plus the relevant HLA were identified by cumulative frequency of public TCR beta families.

TCRdb independently ran MiXCR on the reads; one entry per CDR3 protein. The data contain some 920,000 distinct CDR3 sequences, roughly 30% of them singletons. This clonotype was detected a few times. Its antigen is undetermined. The CDR3 is made up of 13 amino acids. Trimming removed 7 bases at V and 4 bases at J, with 16 bases between. Germline V gives CDR1 SQVTM, CDR2 ANQGSEA. The chain uses TRBV29-1 and TRBJ1-2, with D perhaps TRBD1 (6 bases). The sequence derives from a human donor in good health (CMV status not recorded). Some clones in this sample may be carry-over from other donors' samples. Sample: cultured CD8+ T cells from PBMCs, taken from culture after CMV antigen stimulation. CDR3 sequence reads: CSAPHGDTYGYTF. DNA for the CDR3: TGCAGCGCCCCCCACGGGGACACCTATGGCTACACCTTC.